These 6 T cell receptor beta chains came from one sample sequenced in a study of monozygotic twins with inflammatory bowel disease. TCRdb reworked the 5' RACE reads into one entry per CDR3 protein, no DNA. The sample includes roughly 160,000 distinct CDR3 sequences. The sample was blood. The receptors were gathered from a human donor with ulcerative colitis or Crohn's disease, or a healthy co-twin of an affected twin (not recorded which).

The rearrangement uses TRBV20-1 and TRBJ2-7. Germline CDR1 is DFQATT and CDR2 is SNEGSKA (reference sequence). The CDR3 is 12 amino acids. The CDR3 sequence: CSATDGPEEQYF.

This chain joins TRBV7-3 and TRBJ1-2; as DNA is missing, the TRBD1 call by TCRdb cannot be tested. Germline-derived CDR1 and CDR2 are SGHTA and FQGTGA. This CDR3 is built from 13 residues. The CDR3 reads CASSLGRSYGYTF.

The CDR3 protein is CSARAALDRIEQYF. This chain links TRBV20-1 with TRBJ2-7. CDR3 length: 14 residues. Germline CDR1 is DFQATT and CDR2 is SNEGSKA (reference sequence).

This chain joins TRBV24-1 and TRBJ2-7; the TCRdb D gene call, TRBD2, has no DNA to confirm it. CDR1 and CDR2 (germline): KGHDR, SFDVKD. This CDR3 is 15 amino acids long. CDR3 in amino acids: CATSDLSPRGHEQYF.

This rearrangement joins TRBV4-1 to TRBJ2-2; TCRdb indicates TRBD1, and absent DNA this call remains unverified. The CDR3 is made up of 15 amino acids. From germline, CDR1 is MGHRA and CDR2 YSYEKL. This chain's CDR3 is CASSQGDRVTGELFF.

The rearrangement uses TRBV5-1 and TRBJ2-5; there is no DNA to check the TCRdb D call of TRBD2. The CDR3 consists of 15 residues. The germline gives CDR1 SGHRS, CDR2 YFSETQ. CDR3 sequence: CASSRPSGLEETQYF.